This entry is about one TCR beta chain. Its antigen is undetermined. PBMCs came from more than 8.5 ml fresh peripheral blood. Amplification of TCR beta CDR3 regions was performed using RNA transcripts as template. A set of HTBI primers served as the primers for a first-round RT-PCR of the TCR CDR3. TCRdb reprocessed the multiplex PCR reads via MiXCR and lists one record per CDR3 protein. Here the sample spans approximately 200,000 distinct CDR3 sequences, around 18% being singletons. This sample stems from a study of T cells in Graves' hyperthyroidism and ophthalmopathy. Study observations and caveats: From stable hyperthyroidism, ophthalmopathy was separated by a 13 V-J model.

The ends were cut back, 7 bases at V and 3 bases at J, with 13 bases in the middle. The CDR3 runs to 14 residues. Per germline, CDR1 LNHDA and CDR2 SQIVND (reference sequence). The rearrangement links TRBV19 to TRBJ1-5; perhaps TRBD1 as D (6 bases). The TCR sequence derives from a man aged 35-49 years with Graves' hyperthyroidism. Material: blood. The CDR3 sequence: CASTADRDNQPQHF. The CDR3 DNA reads TGTGCCAGTACCGCGGACAGAGACAATCAGCCCCAGCATTTT.